The 22 T cell receptor beta chains below all came from one sample that was sequenced in a study of human T cells and chemical hapten exposure. The time point was: healthy volunteer bleed at 2 weeks. Unfractionated whole blood yielded the extracted total RNA. MiXCR was run by TCRdb on the RACE reads, yielding one entry per CDR3 protein. The sample carries about 47,000 distinct CDR3 sequences, about 4.1% recorded once. Sequencing was performed on whole blood. Every receptor here comes from a human donor in good health. Some clones in this sample may be carry-over from other donors' samples.

This clonotype was picked up many times. This rearrangement joins TRBV29-1 to TRBJ1-1; D not certain. From germline, CDR1 is SQVTM and CDR2 ANQGSEA. Trimming cost V 1 base and J 0 bases, with 12 bases left between them. The CDR3 runs 15 residues. CDR3 coding DNA: TGCAGCGTTGAAGTAGTTAGGAGATTGAACACTGAAGCTTTCTTT. This gives the protein CSVEVVRRLNTEAFF.

This clonotype came up a few times. The chain carries TRBV6-1 and TRBJ1-1; 7 nucleotides line up with TRBD1. V shed 4 bases, J shed 1 base, and the junction held 6 bases outside the gene matches. The germline CDR1 and CDR2 sequences are MNHNS and SASEGT. This CDR3 has 15 residues. The CDR3 reads CASSAPRTGNTEAFF. CDR3 coding DNA: TGTGCCAGCAGTGCACCCCGGACAGGGAACACTGAAGCTTTCTTT.

There are many counts of this clonotype. The chain recombines TRBV7-9 with TRBJ2-3; 9 positions match TRBD2. This CDR3 has 14 amino acids. With 5 bases clipped from V and 6 bases from J, the junction kept 6 bases outside the gene matches. Looked up from germline, CDR1 is SEHNR and CDR2 is FQNEAQ (reference sequence). DNA for the CDR3: TGTGCCAGCAGCAACGGGCGGGAGGGGGATACGCAGTATTTT. Its protein product is CASSNGREGDTQYF.

The rearrangement uses TRBV6-2 or TRBV6-3 and TRBJ2-7; D unresolved. The length of the CDR3 is 16 residues. V lost 2 bases to trimming and J lost 0 bases, with 14 bases between them. Germline CDR1 MNHEY, CDR2 SVGEGT. CDR3 protein: CASSYRLGSLSYEQYF. The CDR3 DNA reads TGTGCCAGCAGTTACCGTTTGGGCAGCCTCTCCTACGAGCAGTACTTC.

This clonotype was seen ten or more times. V and J are TRBV2 and TRBJ2-4, with D hard to call. The CDR3 runs to 13 residues. From germline, CDR1 is SNHLY and CDR2 FYNNEI. V dropped 3 bases and J dropped 9 bases, with 12 bases sitting between them. The CDR3 is CASSDNGSGIQYF. The CDR3 DNA follows: TGTGCCAGCAGTGATAACGGCTCGGGCATTCAGTACTTC.

Turning to this clonotype: Compared with germline, one end of the junction differs, possibly owing to a read error. The chain links TRBV6-5 to TRBJ2-7; 13 bases align to TRBD2. The CDR3 is made up of 13 amino acids. Germline-derived CDR1 and CDR2 are MNHEY and SVGAGI. CDR3 in DNA: TGTGCCAGCAGTCCCCGGACTAGCGGGAGTGTGAACTTC. It specifies CASSPRTSGSVNF.

The V and J genes are TRBV29-1 and TRBJ2-6; no clear D gene. CDR3 length: 13 residues. Germline values: CDR1 SQVTM, CDR2 ANQGSEA. Deletions cut 6 bases from V and 0 bases from J, with 6 bases between. CDR3 loop: CSVDNSGANVLTF. The CDR3 bases are TGCAGCGTCGACAACTCTGGGGCCAACGTCCTGACTTTC.

This chain links TRBV6-6 with TRBJ2-3; no reliable D call. CDR1 is MNHNY, CDR2 SVGAGI, per germline (reference sequence). The V end was cut by 6 bases, the J end by 6 bases, with 19 bases between. The CDR3 runs to 15 residues. CDR3 amino acids: CASRNRARLWDTQYF. For the CDR3, the DNA is TGTGCCAGCAGAAATAGGGCACGGCTATGGGATACGCAGTATTTT.

This sequence joins TRBV2 and TRBJ1-5; D is unresolved. V was cut by 8 bases and J by 0 bases, with 11 bases left in between. The CDR3 is made up of 14 amino acids. CDR1 and CDR2 (germline): SNHLY, FYNNEI. The CDR3, as DNA: TGTGCCAGCGCCGAAACGTATAGCAATCAGCCCCAGCATTTT. This sequence encodes CASAETYSNQPQHF. The full variable domain, with the rest looked up from reference TRBV2 and TRBJ1-5, is EPEVTQTPSHQVTQMGQEVILRCVPISNHLYFYWYRQILGQKVEFLVSFYNNEISEKSEIFDDQFSVERPDGSNFTLKIRSTKLEDSAMYFCASAETYSNQPQHFGDGTRLSIL.

V is TRBV7-8 and J is TRBJ2-1, with TRBD1 matching over 8 bases. V trimming: 2 bases; J trimming: 4 bases; junction bases outside the gene matches: 4. This CDR3 has 15 residues. Germline V CDR1 and CDR2: SGHVS, FQNEAQ. The CDR3 sequence: CASSLIQGDYNEQFF. The CDR3 DNA follows: TGTGCCAGCAGCTTAATACAGGGGGATTACAATGAGCAGTTCTTC.

This clonotype was recorded at least ten times. For the CDR3, the DNA is TGTGCCAGCAGCTCGGCTGGACAGGGAGGGGCAGATACGCAGTATTTT. This translates into CASSSAGQGGADTQYF. The rearrangement links TRBV7-8 to TRBJ2-3; D may be TRBD1 (8 bases). CDR1 and CDR2 from the germline V gene are SGHVS and FQNEAQ. The germline V and J ends were trimmed by 4 bases and 4 bases, with 18 bases remaining between them. This CDR3 region has 16 residues.

This clonotype was seen ten or more times. The chain employs TRBV30 and TRBJ2-1; D gene ambiguous. The length of the CDR3 is 15 residues. V was shortened by 7 bases and J by 4 bases, with 20 bases between the two germline ends. Looked up from germline, CDR1 is GTSNPN and CDR2 is SVGIG (reference sequence). For the CDR3, the DNA is TGTGCCTTCTCCACCGGCAGTACCTCGTACAATGAGCAGTTCTTC. Amino acids: CAFSTGSTSYNEQFF.

V usage is TRBV12-3 or TRBV12-4 and J usage is TRBJ1-1; D is uncertain. The CDR3 sequence is 13 residues long. Trimming removed 6 bases at V and 5 bases at J, with 13 bases between. The chain's CDR3 is CASRPIVGTEAFF. The CDR3 nucleotides are TGTGCCAGCAGACCTATTGTGGGGACTGAAGCTTTCTTT.

This clonotype was recorded many times. The rearrangement links TRBV28 to TRBJ1-1, with 7 nucleotides matching TRBD1. Germline V gene data show CDR1 as MDHEN and CDR2 as SYDVKM. The CDR3 has 16 amino acids. V lost 8 bases, J lost 1 base, and 13 bases stayed unmatched. CDR3 nucleotides: TGTGCCAGCTCTTGGGGCCCAGGGGGGGAGAACACTGAAGCTTTCTTT. As protein: CASSWGPGGENTEAFF.

Many counts were recorded for this clonotype. The V gene is TRBV28, the J gene TRBJ2-3; D possibly matches TRBD1 or TRBD2 (5 bases each). The CDR3 loop spans 15 amino acids. The V end was cut by 2 bases, the J end by 3 bases, with 12 bases between. Germline CDR1 reads MDHEN; CDR2 reads SYDVKM. Here the CDR3 DNA reads TGTGCCAGCAGTTTAGGGGGAACGTTGACAGATACGCAGTATTTT. Protein sequence: CASSLGGTLTDTQYF.

This chain joins TRBV7-8 and TRBJ1-1; tentatively, D is TRBD1 (6 bases). Germline V gene data show CDR1 as SGHVS and CDR2 as FQNEAQ. The CDR3 extends over 14 amino acids. V lost 5 bases, J lost 1 base, and 11 bases lay in between. CDR3 DNA: TGTGCCAGCAGCCTAAGACAGGCGAACACTGAAGCTTTCTTT. This translates into CASSLRQANTEAFF.

This clonotype was observed a handful of times. The genes are TRBV10-1 and TRBJ2-2; 8 positions match TRBD1. V lost 6 bases to trimming and J lost 4 bases; unmatched junction nucleotides: 1. CDR1 WNHNN and CDR2 SYGVQD come from the germline V gene (reference sequence). This CDR3 region has 13 residues. CDR3 amino acids: CASRGQVTGELFF. CDR3 in DNA: TGCGCCAGCAGGGGACAGGTCACCGGGGAGCTGTTTTTT.

This clonotype was detected many times. The chain is built from TRBV27 and TRBJ1-5; D is undetermined. Germline V gives CDR1 MNHEY, CDR2 SMNVEV (reference sequence). Trimming took off 2 bases at V and 1 base at J, with 3 bases between the two ends. The CDR3 spans 13 residues. CDR3 DNA: TGTGCCAGCAGTTTAGACAGCAATCAGCCCCAGCATTTT. Translating it yields CASSLDSNQPQHF.

This clonotype came up many times. The chain carries TRBV28 and TRBJ2-3; D is undetermined. Germline CDR1 MDHEN, CDR2 SYDVKM. CDR3 length: 12 amino acids. V lost 6 bases and J 4 bases, leaving 8 bases between the germline ends. The CDR3 bases are TGTGCCAGCAGCCGGCCAGCAGATACGCAGTATTTT. It codes for CASSRPADTQYF.

The table lists this clonotype with a few counts. This chain joins TRBV27 and TRBJ1-3; D remains unclear. Trimming shortened V by 5 bases and J by 2 bases, and 16 bases separated the two germline ends. CDR1 and CDR2 from the germline V gene are MNHEY and SMNVEV (reference sequence). The length of the CDR3 is 16 residues. The CDR3 region is CASSPVTESPGNTIYF. CDR3 sequence (DNA): TGTGCCAGCAGTCCCGTGACGGAGAGCCCTGGAAACACCATATATTTT.

In its sample, this clonotype was seen many times. The chain combines TRBV20-1 with TRBJ1-2; D unresolved. Trimming removed 3 bases at V and 5 bases at J, with 13 bases between. The CDR3 length is 13 residues. Germline V CDR1 and CDR2: DFQATT, SNEGSKA (reference sequence). CDR3 DNA: TGCAGTGCTAGGGAAGCAGCTTTTTATGGCTACACCTTC. As protein: CSAREAAFYGYTF.

This clonotype was seen more than once but under ten times. This chain connects TRBV20-1 to TRBJ1-6; 9 bases are a match to TRBD1. The length of the CDR3 is 13 residues. From germline, CDR1 is DFQATT and CDR2 SNEGSKA (reference sequence). The trim removed 3 bases at V and 10 bases at J, leaving 4 bases unmatched. DNA of the CDR3: TGCAGTGCTAGGTACAGGGGGCGGTCACCCCTCCACTTT. Its protein is CSARYRGRSPLHF.